This T cell receptor beta chain was obtained from a study of cytomegalovirus exposure and HLA in healthy donors. A note on this clone: Its cognate antigen is unknown.

PCR used 60 Vbeta primers and 13 Jbeta primers. Clones were read by immunoSEQ multiplex PCR, and TCRdb kept only the in-frame ones, dropping some. Recorded for this sample: fewer than 100,000 clones. Trimming took 1 base from V and 3 from J, leaving 10 bases between them. This CDR3 comprises 14 residues. Germline V gene data show CDR1 as SGHAT and CDR2 as FQNNGV. Study-wide points: The authors reported that TCR beta sequences could predict HLA-A and HLA-B alleles. These predictions were accurate for most subjects in the first cohort.

The sample comprised PBMCs. J is TRBJ2-7 and V is TRBV11-2; D is unclear. This TCR derives from a man aged 18 to 29 in good health and CMV-seropositive. CDR3 region: CASSLGAGSYEQYF. CDR3 nucleotide sequence: TGTGCCAGCAGCTTAGGGGCAGGTAGCTACGAGCAGTACTTC.